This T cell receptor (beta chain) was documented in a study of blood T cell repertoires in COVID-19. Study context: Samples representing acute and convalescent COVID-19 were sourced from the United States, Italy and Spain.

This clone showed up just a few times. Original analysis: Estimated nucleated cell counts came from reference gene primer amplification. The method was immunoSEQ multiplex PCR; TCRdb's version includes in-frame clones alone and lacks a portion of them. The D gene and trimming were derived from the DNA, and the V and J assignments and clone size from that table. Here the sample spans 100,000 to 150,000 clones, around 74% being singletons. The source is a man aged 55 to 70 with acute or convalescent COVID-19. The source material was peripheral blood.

The CDR3 spells CASSIHTMGGTQPQHF. The DNA of the CDR3 is TGTGCCAGTAGTATACATACCATGGGGGGGACTCAGCCCCAGCATTTT. The V gene is TRBV19, the J gene TRBJ1-5; D possibly corresponds to TRBD1 (5 bases). This CDR3 spans 16 amino acids. Germline CDR1 is LNHDA and CDR2 is SQIVND (reference sequence). Trimming removed 2 bases at V and 6 bases at J, with 17 bases between.